This T cell receptor beta chain was found in a study of CD8 T cells in ankylosing spondylitis. Study findings and constraints: Significant enrichment of disease-linked clones was reportedly seen in matched ankylosing spondylitis synovial fluid. Prior literature has documented some motif variants in synovial fluid and blood from reactive arthritis. Disease-associated clonotypes exhibited CD8+ identity and were relatively infrequent in peripheral blood.

This clonotype was seen a handful of times. Its antigen is unknown. Quantitative 5'-RACE with molecular barcodes generated TCR beta libraries. TCRdb re-analysed the 5' RACE reads in MiXCR, keeping a single row per CDR3 protein. Of some 200,000 distinct CDR3 sequences listed, around 13% are singletons. Trimming stripped 3 bases from V and 5 bases from J, with 14 bases between. This CDR3 region has 14 residues. The TCR originated in a male donor with ankylosing spondylitis or in good health (not recorded which). Sequences were obtained from blood, either unsorted or a sorted T cell fraction (not recorded which). The J gene is TRBJ2-7, the V gene TRBV12-3 or TRBV12-4, with D possibly matching TRBD2 (5 bases). CDR3 coding DNA: TGTGCCAGCAGTTTTAGTGGGAGCTTGGACGAGCAGTACTTC. Its protein is CASSFSGSLDEQYF.